Listed below are T cell receptor beta chains from one sample, sequenced in a study of blood T cell repertoires in COVID-19. The data were produced by immunoSEQ multiplex PCR, yet TCRdb's version contains in-frame clones alone and is incomplete. Here the sample spans 70,000 to 85,000 clones, 82% being singletons. The sequencing input was peripheral blood. The receptor source for this set is an elderly man with acute or convalescent COVID-19. CDR3s include the opening cysteine and the closing phenylalanine or tryptophan. The D gene is left open where the match is weak. Some rows mark clone size as missing; the rest say once, few, many or name a class of expanded clone.

J,size,V,D,CDR3,DNA
TRBJ2-6,few,TRBV9,TRBD1,CASSPRTGIDGANVLTF,TGTGCCAGCAGCCCTAGGACAGGGATTGATGGGGCCAACGTCCTGACTTTC
TRBJ1-1,few,TRBV12-3/TRBV12-4,-,CASTWGVEAFF,TGTGCCAGCACCTGGGGGGTTGAAGCTTTCTTT
TRBJ1-1,-,TRBV19,TRBD1,CASSMGRGLTLNTEAFF,TGTGCCAGTAGTATGGGAAGGGGGCTAACCTTGAACACTGAAGCTTTCTTT
TRBJ1-5,-,TRBV19,TRBD1,CASSPPGQHNQPQHF,TGTGCCAGTAGTCCCCCGGGACAGCACAATCAGCCCCAGCATTTT
TRBJ2-4,-,TRBV7-3,TRBD2,CASSLSGGPGGVQYF,TGTGCCAGCAGCTTAAGCGGGGGCCCCGGGGGGGTCCAGTACTTC
TRBJ1-1,-,TRBV5-1,-,CASSRGTAATEAFF,TGCGCCAGCAGCCGGGGGACTGCCGCCACTGAAGCTTTCTTT
TRBJ2-5,-,TRBV5-4,-,CASSLGPSESETQYF,TGTGCCAGCAGCCTGGGACCGAGCGAGTCGGAGACCCAGTACTTC
TRBJ1-1,few,TRBV19,-,CASKKAGSNTEAFF,TGTGCCAGTAAGAAGGCAGGGTCGAACACTGAAGCTTTCTTT
TRBJ2-1,once,TRBV7-2,TRBD2,CASSLASGVYNEQFF,TGTGCCAGCAGCTTAGCTAGCGGGGTCTACAATGAGCAGTTCTTC
TRBJ1-5,-,TRBV19,TRBD1,CASSNGQGEIYSNQPQHF,TGTGCCAGTAGTAACGGACAGGGGGAGATTTATAGCAATCAGCCCCAGCATTTT
TRBJ1-5,-,TRBV6-5,TRBD1,CASSPGQGVYQPQHF,TGTGCCAGCAGTCCCGGACAGGGGGTCTATCAGCCCCAGCATTTT
TRBJ1-1,once,TRBV5-4,TRBD1,CASSGQGDEAFF,TGTGCCAGCAGCGGACAGGGTGATGAAGCTTTCTTT
TRBJ2-6,-,TRBV11-2,-,CASSRRGSSSGANVLTF,TGTGCCAGCAGCCGTAGGGGCTCGAGCTCTGGGGCCAACGTCCTGACTTTC
TRBJ1-3,once,TRBV5-6,TRBD1,CASNRQGYTIYF,TGTGCCAGCAACCGACAGGGGTACACCATATATTTT
TRBJ1-1,-,TRBV5-4,-,CASSLATQGNTEAFF,TGTGCCAGCAGCTTGGCCACACAGGGGAACACTGAAGCTTTCTTT
TRBJ2-3,-,TRBV5-1,-,CASSLAAGNTDTQYF,TGCGCCAGCAGCTTGGCCGCGGGGAATACAGATACGCAGTATTTT
TRBJ1-4,-,TRBV19,-,CASSINTGPNEKLFF,TGTGCCAGTAGTATAAACACAGGACCGAATGAAAAACTGTTTTTT
TRBJ2-7,-,TRBV19,TRBD1,CASSIRGRDKKVYEQYF,TGTGCCAGTAGTATCAGGGGGCGCGATAAAAAAGTCTACGAGCAGTACTTC
TRBJ1-3,-,TRBV2,TRBD1,CASSGDRGNGNTIYF,TGTGCCAGCAGCGGGGACAGGGGTAACGGAAACACCATATATTTT
TRBJ1-1,few,TRBV18,-,CASSSGHLNTEAFF,TGTGCCAGCTCATCAGGACACCTGAACACTGAAGCTTTCTTT
TRBJ2-5,once,TRBV5-5,TRBD2,CASSLGTSGPVGETQYF,TGTGCCAGCAGCCTCGGGACTAGCGGGCCCGTGGGAGAGACCCAGTACTTC
TRBJ2-3,few,TRBV5-1,TRBD2,CASSFGSGGVDTQYF,TGCGCCAGCAGCTTCGGTAGCGGGGGGGTAGATACGCAGTATTTT
TRBJ2-3,-,TRBV6-1,-,CASSEVGADTQYF,TGTGCCAGCAGTGAAGTGGGGGCTGATACGCAGTATTTT
TRBJ1-1,-,TRBV18,-,CASSPPSRIGTEAFF,TGTGCCAGCTCACCACCGTCCAGGATAGGCACTGAAGCTTTCTTT
TRBJ2-1,-,TRBV5-1,-,CASSLAGDNEQFF,TGCGCCAGCAGCTTGGCCGGGGACAATGAGCAGTTCTTC
TRBJ2-5,-,TRBV5-1,TRBD2,CASSLLAGSEGAQYF,TGCGCCAGCAGCTTACTAGCGGGATCGGAGGGGGCCCAGTACTTC
TRBJ2-1,-,TRBV7-2,-,CASSLVPQNNEQFF,TGTGCCAGCAGCTTAGTACCCCAGAACAATGAGCAGTTCTTC
TRBJ2-5,-,TRBV24-1,TRBD1,CATSDSGTGRETQYF,TGTGCCACCAGTGATTCCGGGACAGGGAGGGAGACCCAGTACTTC
TRBJ1-6,-,TRBV27,TRBD1,CASSLFPGTGDYNSPLHF,TGTGCCAGCAGTTTATTCCCCGGGACAGGTGATTATAATTCACCCCTCCACTTT
TRBJ1-1,-,TRBV4-1,TRBD1,CASSLQGAGGTEAFF,TGCGCCAGCAGCCTGCAGGGGGCGGGGGGGACTGAAGCTTTCTTT
TRBJ1-6,-,TRBV19,TRBD1,CASSSDRAPLHF,TGTGCCAGTAGTTCGGACAGGGCACCCCTCCACTTT
TRBJ1-3,-,TRBV9,-,CASSVVSGVPNTIYF,TGTGCCAGCAGCGTAGTTTCAGGGGTCCCAAACACCATATATTTT
TRBJ1-2,once,TRBV15,-,CATSPGDIYGYTF,TGTGCCACCAGCCCTGGGGACATTTATGGCTACACCTTC
TRBJ1-6,once,TRBV19,-,CASSIRLGNSPLHF,TGTGCCAGTAGTATTAGACTAGGGAATTCACCCCTCCACTTT
TRBJ2-3,-,TRBV9,TRBD2,CASSDSGGPDTQYF,TGTGCCAGCAGCGATAGCGGGGGCCCGGATACGCAGTATTTT
TRBJ1-5,few,TRBV21-1,-,CATPGRDRDLYLSNQPQHF,TGTGCCACCCCGGGGAGGGACAGGGACCTCTACCTTAGCAATCAGCCCCAGCATTTT
TRBJ1-1,-,TRBV29-1,-,CSVEGGPGANTEAFF,TGCAGCGTTGAAGGGGGGCCAGGAGCGAACACTGAAGCTTTCTTT
TRBJ1-1,-,TRBV19,-,CASSIDLRGSITEAFF,TGTGCCAGTAGTATAGATCTGCGGGGGTCAATCACTGAAGCTTTCTTT
TRBJ1-2,-,TRBV5-4,TRBD1,CASSIPRDRAGYTF,TGTGCCAGCAGCATACCCCGGGACAGGGCTGGCTACACCTTC
TRBJ1-5,few,TRBV5-8,TRBD1,CASSSGQGYQPQHF,TGTGCCAGCAGCTCGGGACAGGGTTATCAGCCCCAGCATTTT
TRBJ2-7,-,TRBV6-1,TRBD1,CASSEWGQGGEQYF,TGTGCCAGCAGTGAATGGGGACAGGGAGGCGAGCAGTACTTC
TRBJ1-2,-,TRBV30,TRBD1,CAGTTGQGASGYTF,TGTGCCGGGACGACGGGACAGGGGGCGAGTGGCTACACCTTC
TRBJ2-1,-,TRBV18,TRBD2,CASSPGRGGPNEQFF,TGTGCCAGCTCACCAGGGCGGGGGGGCCCCAATGAGCAGTTCTTC
TRBJ2-4,-,TRBV19,-,CASSPAGATYIQYF,TGTGCCAGTAGTCCGGCGGGGGCCACGTACATTCAGTACTTC